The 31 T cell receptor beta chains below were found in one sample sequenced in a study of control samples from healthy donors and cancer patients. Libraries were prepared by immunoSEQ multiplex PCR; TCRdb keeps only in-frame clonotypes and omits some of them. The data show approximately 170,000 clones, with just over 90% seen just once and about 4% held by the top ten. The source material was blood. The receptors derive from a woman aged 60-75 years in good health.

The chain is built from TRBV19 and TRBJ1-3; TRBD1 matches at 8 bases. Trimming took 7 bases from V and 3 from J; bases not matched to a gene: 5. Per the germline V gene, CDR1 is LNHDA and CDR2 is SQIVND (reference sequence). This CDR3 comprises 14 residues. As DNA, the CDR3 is TGTGCCAGTACCGAGACAGGGGATGGAAACACCATATATTTT. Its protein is CASTETGDGNTIYF.

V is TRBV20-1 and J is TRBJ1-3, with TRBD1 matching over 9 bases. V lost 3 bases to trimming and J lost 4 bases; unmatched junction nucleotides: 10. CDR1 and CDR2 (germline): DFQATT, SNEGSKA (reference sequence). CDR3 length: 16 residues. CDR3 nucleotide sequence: TGCAGTGCTAGTAGTTCGGGGACAGGGCCCGGAAACACCATATATTTT. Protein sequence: CSASSSGTGPGNTIYF.

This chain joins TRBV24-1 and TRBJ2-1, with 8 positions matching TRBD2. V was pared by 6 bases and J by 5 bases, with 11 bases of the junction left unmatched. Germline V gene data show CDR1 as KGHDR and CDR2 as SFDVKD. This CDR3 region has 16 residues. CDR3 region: CATSSGNGGADNEQFF. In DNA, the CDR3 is TGTGCCACCAGTTCTGGAAACGGGGGGGCCGACAATGAGCAGTTCTTC.

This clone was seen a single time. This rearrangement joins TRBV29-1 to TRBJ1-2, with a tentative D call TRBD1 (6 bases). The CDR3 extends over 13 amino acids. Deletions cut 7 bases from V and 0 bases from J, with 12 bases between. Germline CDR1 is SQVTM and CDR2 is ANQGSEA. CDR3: CSATGGPNYGYTF. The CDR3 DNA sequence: TGCAGCGCAACGGGGGGGCCTAACTATGGCTACACCTTC.

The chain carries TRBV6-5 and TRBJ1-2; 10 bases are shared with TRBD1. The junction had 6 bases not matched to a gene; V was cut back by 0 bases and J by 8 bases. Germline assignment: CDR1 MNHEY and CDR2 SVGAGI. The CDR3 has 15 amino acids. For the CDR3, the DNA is TGTGCCAGCAGTTACTCAACCGGGACAGGGGTCGGCTACACCTTC. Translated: CASSYSTGTGVGYTF.

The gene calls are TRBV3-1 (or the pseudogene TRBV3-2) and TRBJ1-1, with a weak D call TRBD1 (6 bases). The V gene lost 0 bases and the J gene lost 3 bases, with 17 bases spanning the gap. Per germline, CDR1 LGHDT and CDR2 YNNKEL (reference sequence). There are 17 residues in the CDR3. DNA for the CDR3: TGTGCCAGCAGCCAAGATCGCTGGACAGAACAACACACTGAAGCTTTCTTT. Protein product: CASSQDRWTEQHTEAFF.

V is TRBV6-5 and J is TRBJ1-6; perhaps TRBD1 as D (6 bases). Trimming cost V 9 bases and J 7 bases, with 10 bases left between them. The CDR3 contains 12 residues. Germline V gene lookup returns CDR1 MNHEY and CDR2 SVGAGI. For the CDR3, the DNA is TGTGCCAGTAGAACAGGGAATTCACCCCTCCACTTT. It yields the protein CASRTGNSPLHF.

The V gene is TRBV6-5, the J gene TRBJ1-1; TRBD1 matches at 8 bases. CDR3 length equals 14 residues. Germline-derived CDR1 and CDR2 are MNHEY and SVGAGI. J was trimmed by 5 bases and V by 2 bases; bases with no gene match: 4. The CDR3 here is CASSYTGGETEAFF. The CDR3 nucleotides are TGTGCCAGCAGTTACACAGGGGGAGAGACTGAAGCTTTCTTT.

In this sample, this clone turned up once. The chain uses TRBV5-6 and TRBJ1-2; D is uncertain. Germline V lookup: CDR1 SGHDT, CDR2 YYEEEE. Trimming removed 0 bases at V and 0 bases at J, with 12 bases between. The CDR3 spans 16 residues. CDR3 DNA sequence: TGTGCCAGCAGCTTGGGATTCGGGCTGGCTAACTATGGCTACACCTTC. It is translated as CASSLGFGLANYGYTF.

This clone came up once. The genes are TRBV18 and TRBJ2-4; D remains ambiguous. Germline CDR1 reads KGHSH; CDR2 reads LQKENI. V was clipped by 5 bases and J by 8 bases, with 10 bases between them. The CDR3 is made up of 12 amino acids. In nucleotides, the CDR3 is TGTGCCAGCTCAGAGCTAGAAGACATTCAGTACTTC. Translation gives CASSELEDIQYF.

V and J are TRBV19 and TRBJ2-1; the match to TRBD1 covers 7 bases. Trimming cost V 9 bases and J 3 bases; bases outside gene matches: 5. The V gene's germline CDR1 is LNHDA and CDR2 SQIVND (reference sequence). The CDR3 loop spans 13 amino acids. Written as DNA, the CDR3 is TGTGCCAGATACAGGGGAGACTACAATGAGCAGTTCTTC. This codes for CARYRGDYNEQFF.

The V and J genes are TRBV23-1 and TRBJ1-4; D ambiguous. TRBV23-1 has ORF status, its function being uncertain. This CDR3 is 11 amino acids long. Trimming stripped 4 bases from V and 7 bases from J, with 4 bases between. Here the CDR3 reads CASSRCEKLFF. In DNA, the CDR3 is TGCGCCAGCAGTCGTTGTGAAAAACTGTTTTTT.

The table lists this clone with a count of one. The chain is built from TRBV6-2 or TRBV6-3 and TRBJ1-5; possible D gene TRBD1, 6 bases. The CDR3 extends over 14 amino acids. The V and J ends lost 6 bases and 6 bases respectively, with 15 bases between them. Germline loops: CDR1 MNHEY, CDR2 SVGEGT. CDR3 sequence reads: CASSPPGGGQPQHF. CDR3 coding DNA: TGTGCCAGCAGCCCTCCGGGGGGCGGTCAGCCCCAGCATTTT.

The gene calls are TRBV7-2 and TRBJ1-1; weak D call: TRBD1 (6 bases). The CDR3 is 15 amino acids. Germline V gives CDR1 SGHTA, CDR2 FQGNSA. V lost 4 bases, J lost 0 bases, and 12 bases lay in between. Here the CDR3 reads CASSSEQGVNTEAFF. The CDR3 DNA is TGTGCCAGCAGCTCGGAACAGGGAGTGAACACTGAAGCTTTCTTT.

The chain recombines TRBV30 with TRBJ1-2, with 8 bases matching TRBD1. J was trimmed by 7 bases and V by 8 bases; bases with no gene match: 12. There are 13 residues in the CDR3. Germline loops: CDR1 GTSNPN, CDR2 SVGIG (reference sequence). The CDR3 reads CARTPQGAPGYTF. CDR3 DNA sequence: TGTGCCCGAACGCCCCAGGGGGCGCCTGGCTACACCTTC.

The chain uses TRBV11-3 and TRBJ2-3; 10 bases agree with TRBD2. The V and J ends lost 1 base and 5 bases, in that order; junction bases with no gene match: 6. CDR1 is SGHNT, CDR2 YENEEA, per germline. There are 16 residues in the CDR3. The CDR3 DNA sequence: TGTGCCAGCAGCTTAGGGGGGGGACTAGCGAAAGATACGCAGTATTTT. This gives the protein CASSLGGGLAKDTQYF.

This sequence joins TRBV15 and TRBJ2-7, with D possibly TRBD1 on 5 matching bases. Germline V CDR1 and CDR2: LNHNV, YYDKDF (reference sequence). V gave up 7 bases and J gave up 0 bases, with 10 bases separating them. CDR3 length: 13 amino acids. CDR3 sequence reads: CATTVRASYEQYF. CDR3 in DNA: TGTGCCACCACCGTCAGGGCCTCCTACGAGCAGTACTTC.

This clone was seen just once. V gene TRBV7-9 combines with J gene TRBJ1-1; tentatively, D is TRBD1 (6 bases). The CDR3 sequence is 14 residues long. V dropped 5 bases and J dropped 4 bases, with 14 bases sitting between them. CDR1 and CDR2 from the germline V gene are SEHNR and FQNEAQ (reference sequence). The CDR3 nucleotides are TGTGCCAGCAGCAAACAGGGAGCGGGCACTGAAGCTTTCTTT. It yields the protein CASSKQGAGTEAFF.

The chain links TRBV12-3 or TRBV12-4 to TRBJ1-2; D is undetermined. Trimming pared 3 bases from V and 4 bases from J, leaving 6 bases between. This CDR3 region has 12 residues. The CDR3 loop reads CASSFSSYGYTF. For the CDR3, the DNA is TGTGCCAGCAGTTTCTCCAGCTATGGCTACACCTTC.

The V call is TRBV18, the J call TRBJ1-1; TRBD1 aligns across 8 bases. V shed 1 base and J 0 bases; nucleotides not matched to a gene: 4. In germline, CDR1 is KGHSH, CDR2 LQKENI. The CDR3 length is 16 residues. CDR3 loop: CASSPLGQEMNTEAFF. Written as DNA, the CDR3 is TGTGCCAGCTCACCACTGGGACAGGAGATGAACACTGAAGCTTTCTTT.

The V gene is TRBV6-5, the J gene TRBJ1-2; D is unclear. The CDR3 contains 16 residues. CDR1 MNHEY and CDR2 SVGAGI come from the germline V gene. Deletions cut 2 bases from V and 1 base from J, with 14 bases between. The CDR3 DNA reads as TGTGCCAGCAGTTACAACGCCGGGCCGTATAACTATGGCTACACCTTC. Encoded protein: CASSYNAGPYNYGYTF.

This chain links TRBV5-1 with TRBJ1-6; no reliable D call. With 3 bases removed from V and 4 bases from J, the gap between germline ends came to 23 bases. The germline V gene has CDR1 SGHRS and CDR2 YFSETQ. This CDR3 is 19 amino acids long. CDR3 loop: CASSSTMRARMGYNSPLHF. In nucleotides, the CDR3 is TGCGCCAGCAGCTCCACAATGCGGGCGCGGATGGGATATAATTCACCCCTCCACTTT.

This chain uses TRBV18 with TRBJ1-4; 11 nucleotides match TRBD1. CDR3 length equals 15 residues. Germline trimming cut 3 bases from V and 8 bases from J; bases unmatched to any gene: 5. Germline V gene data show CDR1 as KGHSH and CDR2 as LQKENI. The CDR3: CASSPTGTGGEKLFF. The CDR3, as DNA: TGTGCCAGCTCACCCACCGGGACAGGGGGAGAAAAACTGTTTTTT.

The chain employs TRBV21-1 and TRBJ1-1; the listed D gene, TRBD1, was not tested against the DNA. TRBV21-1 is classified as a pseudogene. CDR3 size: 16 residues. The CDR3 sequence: CASSKIQGRQNTEAFF. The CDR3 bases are TGTGCCAGCAGCAAAATACAGGGACGCCAGAACACTGAAGCTTTCTTT.

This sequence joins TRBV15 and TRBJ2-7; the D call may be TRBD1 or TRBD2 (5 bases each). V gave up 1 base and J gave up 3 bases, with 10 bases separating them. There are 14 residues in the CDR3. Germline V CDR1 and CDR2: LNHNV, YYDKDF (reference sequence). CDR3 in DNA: TGTGCCACCAGCAGAGTACAGGAGGTCTACGAGCAGTACTTC. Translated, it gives CATSRVQEVYEQYF. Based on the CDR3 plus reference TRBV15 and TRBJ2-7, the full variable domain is DAMVIQNPRYQVTQFGKPVTLSCSQTLNHNVMYWYQQKSSQAPKLLFHYYDKDFNNEADTPDNFQSRRPNTSFCFLDIRSPGLGDTAMYLCATSRVQEVYEQYFGPGTRLTVT.

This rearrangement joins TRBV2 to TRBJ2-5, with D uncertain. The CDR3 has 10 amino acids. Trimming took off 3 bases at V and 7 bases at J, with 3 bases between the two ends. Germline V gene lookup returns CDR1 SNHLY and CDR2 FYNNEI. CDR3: CASSDATQYF. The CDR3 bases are TGTGCCAGCAGTGACGCGACCCAGTACTTC. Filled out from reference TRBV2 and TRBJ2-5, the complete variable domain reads EPEVTQTPSHQVTQMGQEVILRCVPISNHLYFYWYRQILGQKVEFLVSFYNNEISEKSEIFDDQFSVERPDGSNFTLKIRSTKLEDSAMYFCASSDATQYFGPGTRLLVL.

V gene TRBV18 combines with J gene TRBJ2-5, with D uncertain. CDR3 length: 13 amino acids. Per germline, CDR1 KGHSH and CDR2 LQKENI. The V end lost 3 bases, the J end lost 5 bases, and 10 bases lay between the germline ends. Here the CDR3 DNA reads TGTGCCAGCTCACCGCTATTTCTGGAGACCCAGTACTTC. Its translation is CASSPLFLETQYF.

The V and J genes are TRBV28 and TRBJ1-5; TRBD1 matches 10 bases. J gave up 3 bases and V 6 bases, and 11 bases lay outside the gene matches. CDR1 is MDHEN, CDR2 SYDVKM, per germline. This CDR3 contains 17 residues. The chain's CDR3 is CASSVNPGTGANQPQHF. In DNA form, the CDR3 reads TGTGCCAGCAGCGTGAACCCCGGGACAGGGGCCAATCAGCCCCAGCATTTT. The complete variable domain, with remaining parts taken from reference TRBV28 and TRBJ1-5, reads DVKVTQSSRYLVKRTGEKVFLECVQDMDHENMFWYRQDPGLGLRLIYFSYDVKMKEKGDIPEGYSVSREKKERFSLILESASTNQTSMYLCASSVNPGTGANQPQHFGDGTRLSIL.

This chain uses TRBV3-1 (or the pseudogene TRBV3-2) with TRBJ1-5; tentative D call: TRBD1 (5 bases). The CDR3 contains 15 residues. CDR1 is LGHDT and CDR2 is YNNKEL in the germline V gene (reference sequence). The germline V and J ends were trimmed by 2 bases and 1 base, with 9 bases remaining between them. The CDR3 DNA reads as TGTGCCAGCAGCCAATCAGGGCACAGCAATCAGCCCCAGCATTTT. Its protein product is CASSQSGHSNQPQHF.

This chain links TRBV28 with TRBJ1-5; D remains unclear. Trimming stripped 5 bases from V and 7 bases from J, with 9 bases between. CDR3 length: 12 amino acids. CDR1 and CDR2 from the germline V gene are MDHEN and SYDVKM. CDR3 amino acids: CASSTEGQPQHF. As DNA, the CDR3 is TGTGCCAGCAGTACTGAAGGACAGCCCCAGCATTTT. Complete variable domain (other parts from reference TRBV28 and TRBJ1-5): DVKVTQSSRYLVKRTGEKVFLECVQDMDHENMFWYRQDPGLGLRLIYFSYDVKMKEKGDIPEGYSVSREKKERFSLILESASTNQTSMYLCASSTEGQPQHFGDGTRLSIL.

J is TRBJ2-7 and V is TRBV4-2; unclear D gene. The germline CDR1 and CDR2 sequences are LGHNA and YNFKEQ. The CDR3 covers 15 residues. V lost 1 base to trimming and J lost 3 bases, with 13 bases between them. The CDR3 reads CASSQVVGPGYEQYF. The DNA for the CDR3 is TGTGCCAGCAGCCAAGTCGTAGGACCAGGCTACGAGCAGTACTTC.